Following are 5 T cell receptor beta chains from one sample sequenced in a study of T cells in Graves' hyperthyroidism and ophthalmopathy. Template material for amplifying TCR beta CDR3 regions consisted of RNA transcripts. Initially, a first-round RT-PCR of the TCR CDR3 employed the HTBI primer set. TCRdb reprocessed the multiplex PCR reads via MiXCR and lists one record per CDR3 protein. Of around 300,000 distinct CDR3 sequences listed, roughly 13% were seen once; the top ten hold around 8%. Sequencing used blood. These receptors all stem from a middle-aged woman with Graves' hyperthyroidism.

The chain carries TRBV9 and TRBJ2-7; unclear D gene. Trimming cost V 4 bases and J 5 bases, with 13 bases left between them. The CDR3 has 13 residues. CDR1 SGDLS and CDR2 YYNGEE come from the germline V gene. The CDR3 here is CASSTGPNNEQYF. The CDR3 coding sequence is TGTGCCAGCAGCACCGGACCAAACAACGAGCAGTACTTC.

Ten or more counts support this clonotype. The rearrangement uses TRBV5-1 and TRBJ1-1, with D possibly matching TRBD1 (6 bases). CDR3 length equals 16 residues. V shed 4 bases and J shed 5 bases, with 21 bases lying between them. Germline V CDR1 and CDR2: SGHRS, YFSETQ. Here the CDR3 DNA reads TGCGCCAGCAGCATGGGCGGGGGAGGGGGTGGAACTGAAGCTTTCTTT. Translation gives CASSMGGGGGGTEAFF.

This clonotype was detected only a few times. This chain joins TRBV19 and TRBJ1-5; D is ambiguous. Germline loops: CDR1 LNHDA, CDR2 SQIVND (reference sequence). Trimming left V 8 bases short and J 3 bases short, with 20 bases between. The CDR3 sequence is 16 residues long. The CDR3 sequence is CASRGGPPGDNQPQHF. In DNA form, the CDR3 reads TGTGCCAGTCGCGGCGGCCCCCCCGGCGACAATCAGCCCCAGCATTTT.

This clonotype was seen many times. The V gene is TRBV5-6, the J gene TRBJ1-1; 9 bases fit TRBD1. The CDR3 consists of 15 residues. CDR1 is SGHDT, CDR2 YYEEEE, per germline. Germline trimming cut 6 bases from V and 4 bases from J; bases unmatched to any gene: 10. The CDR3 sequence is CASTPDDRGVTEAFF. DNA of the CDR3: TGTGCCAGCACCCCGGATGACAGGGGGGTCACTGAAGCTTTCTTT.

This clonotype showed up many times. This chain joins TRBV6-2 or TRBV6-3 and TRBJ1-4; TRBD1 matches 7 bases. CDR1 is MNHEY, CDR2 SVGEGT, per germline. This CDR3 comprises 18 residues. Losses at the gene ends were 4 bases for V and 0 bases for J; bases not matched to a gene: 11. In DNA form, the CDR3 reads TGTGCCAGCAGTTCGTACAGGGGCGATGCTTCAACTAATGAAAAACTGTTTTTT. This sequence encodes CASSSYRGDASTNEKLFF.